Listed below are T cell receptor beta chains from one sample, sequenced in a study of T cell responses to AZD1222 COVID-19 vaccine. Libraries were prepared by immunoSEQ multiplex PCR; TCRdb keeps only in-frame clonotypes and omits some of them. The profile shows around 160,000 clones, about 93% of them singletons. The specimen comprised peripheral blood, sampled on day 0 of AZD1222 vaccination. Receptors were obtained from an adult in good health. Each CDR3 is given with its conserved first and last residue. The D gene is left open where the match is weak. Rows give clone size only sometimes, using once, few, many, or a class for an expanded clone.

- TRBJ2-1 - TRBV5-4 TGTGCCAGCAGCGCCGCCCGGGAGCAGTTCTTC CASSAAREQFF
- TRBJ2-5 - TRBV5-4 TGTGCCAGCAGCCCCCCGGGAAAGGAGACCCAGTACTTC CASSPPGKETQYF
- TRBJ1-2 - TRBV7-3 TGTGCCAGCAGCCTCCCTGGGGCGTTAGGCTACACCTTC CASSLPGALGYTF
TRBD1 TRBJ1-4 - TRBV4-1 TGCGCCAGTACCCAGGGGGAAAATGAAAAACTGTTTTTT CASTQGENEKLFF
- TRBJ2-2 - TRBV4-3 TGCGCCAGCAGCCAGGGGTCTACCAACACCGGGGAGCTGTTTTTT CASSQGSTNTGELFF
- TRBJ2-1 - TRBV12-2 TGTGCAAGTCGCTTAGGCCAGGAACACTCCTACAATGAGCAGTTCTTC CASRLGQEHSYNEQFF
- TRBJ1-5 - TRBV9 TGTGCCAGCAGCGCTTCCGGGGGGGAGAGGCAGCCCCAGCATTTT CASSASGGERQPQHF
- TRBJ1-5 - TRBV15 TGTGCCACCAGTAAAAGGGGGGAGGCTTTGCCCCAGCATTTT CATSKRGEALPQHF
- TRBJ2-6 - TRBV29-1 TGCAGCGTTGGGGCTAGCGCTGCTGGGGCCAACGTCCTGACTTTC CSVGASAAGANVLTF
- TRBJ2-2 - TRBV5-1 TGCGCCAGCAGCTTGGGGGCGTACAGCACCGGGGAGCTGTTTTTT CASSLGAYSTGELFF
- TRBJ1-2 once TRBV23-1 TGCGCCAGCAGTCAATTTTCCCCCCCGGGCTACACCTTC CASSQFSPPGYTF
- TRBJ1-4 - TRBV2 TGTGCCAGCAGTGTACAGGGAGGGGCTAATGAAAAACTGTTTTTT CASSVQGGANEKLFF
TRBD1 TRBJ2-1 - TRBV7-8 TGTGCCAGCAGCAGCCCAACGGACAGGGTTAGCAATGAGCAGTTCTTC CASSSPTDRVSNEQFF
TRBD2 TRBJ2-1 few TRBV13 TGTGCCAGCAGCCCTTGGACTAGCGGGGATGAGCAGTTCTTC CASSPWTSGDEQFF
TRBD1 TRBJ1-5 - TRBV19 TGTGCCAGTAGTATCGCCGGGACAGTGTCCAATCAGCCCCAGCATTTT CASSIAGTVSNQPQHF
- TRBJ2-2 - TRBV6-5 TGTGCCAGCAGTTACTCGGCTGTCGGGGAGCTGTTTTTT CASSYSAVGELFF
- TRBJ2-1 - TRBV7-9 TGTGCCAGCAGCTTCCCCGGGACCGCATCCTACAATGAGCAGTTCTTC CASSFPGTASYNEQFF
TRBD2 TRBJ2-1 - TRBV4-2 TGTGCCAGCAGCCAAGATCCCCTAGCGGAGAGCCCTTACAATGAGCAGTTCTTC CASSQDPLAESPYNEQFF
- TRBJ2-2 - TRBV28 TGTGCCAGCAGGGCGAGGGTGTTGGGGAACACCGGGGAGCTGTTTTTT CASRARVLGNTGELFF
- TRBJ2-1 - TRBV2 TGTGCCAGCAGTGAAGGTCTAGGATTAGCAGGGCGGAATGAGCAGTTCTTC CASSEGLGLAGRNEQFF
- TRBJ2-1 - TRBV11-3 TGTGCCAGCAGCCCACGGGGGAGTCTCACAGGGGAGCAGTTCTTC CASSPRGSLTGEQFF
- TRBJ1-1 - TRBV10-3 TGTGCCATCAGCTACAGGCACACTGAAGCTTTCTTT CAISYRHTEAFF
TRBD2 TRBJ2-3 - TRBV7-2 TGTGCCAGCAGCTTAGGGTGGCGGGGGGAGGATACGCAGTATTTT CASSLGWRGEDTQYF
TRBD2 TRBJ2-2 - TRBV7-2 TGTGCCAGCAGCTGGGCGGGAGGGGAGACCGGGGAGCTGTTTTTT CASSWAGGETGELFF
TRBD2 TRBJ2-1 - TRBV7-7 TGTGCTAGCAGCCCGACTAGCGGGGGACCCTACAATGAGCAGTTCTTC CASSPTSGGPYNEQFF
TRBD2 TRBJ2-3 - TRBV11-3 TGTGCCAGCAGCCAAGGACTAGGTCGAGATACGCAGTATTTT CASSQGLGRDTQYF
- TRBJ2-5 - TRBV11-1 TGTGCCAGCAGCTTAGACTGGTCGCAAGAGACCCAGTACTTC CASSLDWSQETQYF
- TRBJ1-4 - TRBV4-3 TGCGCCAGCAGCCAAAAGTGGGGACCAAAAGACGAAAAACTGTTTTTT CASSQKWGPKDEKLFF